This TCR beta chain was identified during a study of molecular identifiers for immune sequencing clone quantification. Study background: Naive CD8 RNA (about 19,000 or 110,000 cells) was divided into five aliquots, with four sequenced.

With V trimmed by 2 bases and J by 4 bases, 8 bases remained unmatched. The CDR3 length is 17 residues. Germline V gene lookup returns CDR1 KGHDR and CDR2 SFDVKD. Input for naive CD8 libraries was roughly 19,000 to 1,100,000 sorted cells; the RNA fraction used was 10%, 30% or 50%. Using a CD8+CD4-CCR7+CD45RA+ phenotype, naive CD8 T cells were sorted. This clonotype appeared a few times. Antigen: not known. Overall study findings and caveats: Reports indicate spiked Jurkat TCR RNA from one cell could be found among 900,000 to 1,000,000 naive cells.

TCRdb reprocessed the PCR reads via MiXCR and lists one record per CDR3 protein. Of 63,000 or so distinct CDR3 sequences listed, less than 20% are singletons. The TCR originated in a human donor in good health. Some libraries in this study had Jurkat cell RNA spiked in. J is TRBJ2-7 and V is TRBV24-1, with 12 positions matching TRBD2. The sequencing input was naive CD8+ T cells from blood, with Jurkat cell RNA spiked in. Described subset: FACS-sorted CD8+CD4-CCR7+CD45RA+ naive T cells. CDR3 loop: CATSDSGLAGRGYEQYF. The CDR3 DNA follows: TGTGCCACCAGTGATTCCGGACTAGCGGGAAGGGGATACGAGCAGTACTTC.